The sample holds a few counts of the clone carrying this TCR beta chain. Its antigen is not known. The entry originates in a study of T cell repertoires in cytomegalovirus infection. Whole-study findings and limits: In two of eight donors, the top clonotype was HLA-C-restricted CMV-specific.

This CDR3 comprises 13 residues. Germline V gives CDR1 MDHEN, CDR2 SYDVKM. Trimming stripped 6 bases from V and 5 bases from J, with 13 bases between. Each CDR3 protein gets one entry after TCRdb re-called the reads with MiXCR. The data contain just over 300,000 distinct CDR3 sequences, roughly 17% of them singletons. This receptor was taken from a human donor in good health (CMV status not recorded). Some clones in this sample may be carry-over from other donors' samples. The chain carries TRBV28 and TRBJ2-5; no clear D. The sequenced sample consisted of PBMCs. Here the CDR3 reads CASRSVLRETQYF. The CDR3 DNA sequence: TGTGCCAGCAGATCAGTCTTGAGGGAGACCCAGTACTTC.